Listed below are T cell receptor beta chains from one sample, sequenced in a study of technical replicates of blood from a handful of donors. Sequenced by immunoSEQ multiplex PCR; TCRdb stores in-frame clones only, minus some. The repertoire includes more than 75,000 clones, around 90% of them detected once, and under 0.3% sits in the top ten. Sequencing was done on a sample of T cells isolated from PBMCs. The receptors were sampled from a human donor in good health. CDR3s include the opening cysteine and the closing phenylalanine or tryptophan. The D gene is left open where the match is weak. A clone size is listed for some rows: how often the clone was seen (once, few, many), or a class if it is expanded.

d_call clone_size j_call v_call cdr3_aa cdr3_nt
- - TRBJ1-5 TRBV7-2 CASSLWGEQPQHF TGTGCCAGCAGCTTATGGGGGGAGCAGCCCCAGCATTTT
- - TRBJ2-1 TRBV27 CASSLAPYSYNEQFF TGTGCCAGCAGTTTAGCCCCCTACTCCTACAATGAGCAGTTCTTC
- - TRBJ1-5 TRBV4-1 CASSQDSSRQQPQHF TGCGCCAGCAGCCAAGATAGCAGTAGGCAGCAGCCCCAGCATTTT
- - TRBJ1-2 TRBV18 CASSRQQGSYGYTF TGTGCCAGCTCACGACAACAGGGTAGCTATGGCTACACCTTC
TRBD2 - TRBJ2-1 TRBV7-3 CASSPNSGGANEQFF TGTGCCAGCAGCCCAAATAGCGGGGGGGCGAATGAGCAGTTCTTC
TRBD1 once TRBJ2-5 TRBV29-1 CSARGLQETQYF TGCAGCGCGAGGGGGCTGCAAGAGACCCAGTACTTC
- - TRBJ1-2 TRBV6-5 CASAIGRSGGYTF TGTGCCAGCGCGATTGGGCGATCTGGTGGCTACACCTTC
- - TRBJ1-1 TRBV29-1 CSVETPDTEAFF TGCAGCGTGGAGACTCCCGACACTGAAGCTTTCTTT
- - TRBJ1-1 TRBV5-1 CASSGAGGGFTEAFF TGCGCCAGCAGCGGCGCCGGGGGAGGCTTTACTGAAGCTTTCTTT
- - TRBJ1-2 TRBV4-1 CASSQEERVLLYGYTF TGCGCCAGCAGCCAAGAAGAACGGGTCTTGCTCTATGGCTACACCTTC
TRBD1 - TRBJ1-2 TRBV27 CASSRTGAYGYTF TGTGCCAGCAGTCGGACAGGGGCTTATGGCTACACCTTC
- - TRBJ2-1 TRBV27 CASRGVGGSYNEQFF TGTGCCAGCAGGGGAGTCGGGGGCTCCTACAATGAGCAGTTCTTC
TRBD1 - TRBJ2-7 TRBV5-1 CASSDPTGWVYEQYF TGCGCCAGCAGCGATCCGACAGGGTGGGTCTACGAGCAGTACTTC
- - TRBJ2-1 TRBV4-1 CASKTVGSGGNEQFF TGCGCCAGCAAGACCGTCGGCTCCGGGGGTAATGAGCAGTTCTTC
- once TRBJ2-5 TRBV6-1 CASSPPGFWKETQYF TGTGCCAGCAGCCCCCCGGGGTTCTGGAAAGAGACCCAGTACTTC
- - TRBJ2-1 TRBV9 CASSGNNEQFF TGTGCCAGCAGCGGTAACAATGAGCAGTTCTTC
TRBD1 - TRBJ1-5 TRBV10-1 CASSPGQNQPQHF TGCGCCAGCAGTCCGGGACAGAATCAGCCCCAGCATTTT
- - TRBJ2-5 TRBV4-1 CASSQAGDPQETQYF TGCGCCAGCAGCCAAGCGGGGGACCCTCAAGAGACCCAGTACTTC
- - TRBJ1-1 TRBV5-6 CASSFSREGTEAFF TGTGCCAGCAGCTTTTCCAGGGAGGGCACTGAAGCTTTCTTT
- - TRBJ2-6 TRBV6-5 CASSYVRSGANVLTF TGTGCCAGCAGTTACGTGAGATCTGGGGCCAACGTCCTGACTTTC
TRBD1 - TRBJ1-2 TRBV28 CASGTGDGYTF TGTGCCAGCGGGACAGGGGATGGCTACACCTTC
- - TRBJ2-3 TRBV29-1 CSVVLASTDTQYF TGCAGCGTTGTTTTAGCTAGCACAGATACGCAGTATTTT
TRBD1 - TRBJ1-2 TRBV30 CACLNTTGAANYGYTF TGTGCCTGCCTTAATACCACAGGGGCCGCGAACTATGGCTACACCTTC
- once TRBJ2-7 TRBV4-2 CASSHSEGIAGPIAREQYF TGTGCCAGCAGCCACTCCGAGGGTATCGCGGGACCCATAGCGAGGGAGCAGTACTTC
- few TRBJ1-4 TRBV27 CASRPFATNEKLFF TGTGCCAGCCGTCCCTTTGCAACTAATGAAAAACTGTTTTTT
- - TRBJ1-2 TRBV28 CASSLGGLDGYTF TGTGCCAGCAGCCTGGGGGGGCTCGATGGCTACACCTTC